Described below is a single T cell receptor beta chain sequence and its context. Germline V gene lookup returns CDR1 SGHRS and CDR2 YFSETQ. The CDR3 runs to 14 residues. Trimming cost V 0 bases and J 1 base, with 7 bases left between them. The authors' processing: How many nucleated cells were present was estimated from reference gene primer amplification. Repertoires were generated with immunoSEQ multiplex PCR, while TCRdb's copy carries only in-frame clones and drops some. Clonal size and the V and J genes are those of that table, whereas D and trimming came from the DNA. The sample includes about 160,000 clones, 85% seen only once; the top ten take 3% to 4%. The entry originates in a study of blood T cell repertoires in COVID-19. Study-wide context: The United States, Italy and Spain were the sources of the acute and convalescent COVID-19 samples. PBMCs, B-cell-depleted T cells, or T cells were the source of the cDNA or gDNA that made up the material.

The origin of this receptor is a human donor with acute or convalescent COVID-19. The donor label of this sample is uncertain. The sample consisted of peripheral blood. This chain uses TRBV5-1 with TRBJ1-2, with D possibly TRBD1 on 6 matching bases. The CDR3 reads CASSLAGDNYGYTF. CDR3 nucleotides: TGCGCCAGCAGCTTGGCAGGGGATAACTATGGCTACACCTTC.